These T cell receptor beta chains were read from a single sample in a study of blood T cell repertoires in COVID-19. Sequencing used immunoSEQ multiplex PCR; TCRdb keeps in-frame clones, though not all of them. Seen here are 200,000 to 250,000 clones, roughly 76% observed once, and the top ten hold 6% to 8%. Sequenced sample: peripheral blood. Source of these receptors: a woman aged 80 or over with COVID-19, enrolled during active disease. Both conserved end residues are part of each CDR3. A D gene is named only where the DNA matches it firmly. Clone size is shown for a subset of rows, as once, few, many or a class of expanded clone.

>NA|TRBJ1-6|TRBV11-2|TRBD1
TGTGCCAGCAGCAGTTACAGGGGGAATTCACCCCTCCACTTT
CASSSYRGNSPLHF
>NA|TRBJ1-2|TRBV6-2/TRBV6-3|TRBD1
TGTGCCAGCAGTGCCGGGACAGTAAACTATGGCTACACCTTC
CASSAGTVNYGYTF
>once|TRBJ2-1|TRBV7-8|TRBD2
TGTGCCAGCAGCCCTTCCTCGGGACTAAGTTTCCGCGAGCAGTTCTTC
CASSPSSGLSFREQFF
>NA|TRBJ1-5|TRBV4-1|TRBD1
TGCGCCAGCAGCCTTCAGGGGGCACGCAATCAGCCCCAGCATTTT
CASSLQGARNQPQHF
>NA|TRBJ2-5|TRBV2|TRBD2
TGTGCCAGCAGTGAACAGCGGGGGAAAGAGACCCAGTACTTC
CASSEQRGKETQYF
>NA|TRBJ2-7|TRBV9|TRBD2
TGTGCCAGCAGCGCTAGCGGGAGGGGGGCTGGTGAGCAGTACTTC
CASSASGRGAGEQYF
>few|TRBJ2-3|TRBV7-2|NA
TGTGCCAGCACCCACAGAGGGAGAGAAAATACGCAGTATTTT
CASTHRGRENTQYF
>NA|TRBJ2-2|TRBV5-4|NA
TGTGCCAGCAGCTTACGAGGGGGAGGGCAGCCCGGGGAGCTGTTTTTT
CASSLRGGGQPGELFF
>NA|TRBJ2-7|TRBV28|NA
TGTGCCAGCACCCCGACTAGGGCGGAGCAGTACTTC
CASTPTRAEQYF
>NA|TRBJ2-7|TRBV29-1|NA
TGCAGCGTTGACCCTAAGGGGACCTACGAGCAGTACTTC
CSVDPKGTYEQYF
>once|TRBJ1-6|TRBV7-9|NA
TGTGCCAGCAGCTTACTAATCTCCGTAAACCATTCACCCCTCCACTTT
CASSLLISVNHSPLHF
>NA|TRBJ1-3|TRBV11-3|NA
TGTGCCAGCAGCTTAGACGGTCTATCTGGAAACACCATATATTTT
CASSLDGLSGNTIYF
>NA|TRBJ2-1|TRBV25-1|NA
TGTGCCAGCAGTGACCTAACGCTCCTAGGTGGTGAGCAGTTCTTC
CASSDLTLLGGEQFF
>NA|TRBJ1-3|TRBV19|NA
TGTGCCAGTACCAAGGACGGGACTCACTCTGGAAACACCATATATTTT
CASTKDGTHSGNTIYF
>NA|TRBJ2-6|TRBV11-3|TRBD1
TGTGCCAGCAGCTCCGGGACAGGGTACGGGGTTGGAGGGGCCAACGTCCTGACTTTC
CASSSGTGYGVGGANVLTF
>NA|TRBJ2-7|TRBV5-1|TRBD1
TGCGCCAGCAGCTTATTAGGACAGGGAGTTCCCTACGAGCAGTACTTC
CASSLLGQGVPYEQYF
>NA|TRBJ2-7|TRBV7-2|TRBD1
TGTGCCAGCAGCGCCCCCCGGACAGGGTCCTCCGAGCAGTACTTC
CASSAPRTGSSEQYF
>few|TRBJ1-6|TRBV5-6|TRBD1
TGTGCCAGCAGCTCTGGACAGGATAATTCACCCCTCCACTTT
CASSSGQDNSPLHF
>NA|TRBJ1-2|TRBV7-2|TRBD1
TGTGCCAGCAGCTATGGGACAGCCTCATATGGCTACACCTTC
CASSYGTASYGYTF
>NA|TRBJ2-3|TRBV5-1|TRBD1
TGCGCCAGCTCCCCTTTGCCAAGAGGGGGCCCAGATACGCAGTATTTT
CASSPLPRGGPDTQYF
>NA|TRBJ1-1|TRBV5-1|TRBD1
TGCGCCAGCAGCTTGGGGGACAGGGTATCTGAAGCTTTCTTT
CASSLGDRVSEAFF
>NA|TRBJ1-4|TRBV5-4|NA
TGTGCCAGCAGCTTGCTCACTGGCGGCAGTACTAATGAAAAACTGTTTTTT
CASSLLTGGSTNEKLFF
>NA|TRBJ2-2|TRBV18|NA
TGTGCCAGCTCTCCATATCGGGCTAGCGAGAACACCGGGGAGCTGTTTTTT
CASSPYRASENTGELFF
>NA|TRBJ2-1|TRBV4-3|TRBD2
TGCGCCAGCAGCCAAGAGGGGACTAGCGCTTACAATGAGCAGTTCTTC
CASSQEGTSAYNEQFF
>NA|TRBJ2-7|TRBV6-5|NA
TGTGCCAGCAGTTTCACTTCAAGCTCCTACGAGCAGTACTTC
CASSFTSSSYEQYF
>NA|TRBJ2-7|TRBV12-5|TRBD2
TGTGCTAGTGGTTTGTGGCTAGCGGGAAGATACGAGCAGTACTTC
CASGLWLAGRYEQYF
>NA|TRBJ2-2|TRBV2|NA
TGTGCCAGCAACGCTGGCCCCGGGGAGCTGTTTTTT
CASNAGPGELFF
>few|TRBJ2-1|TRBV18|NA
TGTGCCAGCTCACGGACAAACAATGAGCAGTTCTTC
CASSRTNNEQFF
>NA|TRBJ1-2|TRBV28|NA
TGTGCCAGCAGTGCCGACATCGTCGGCTACACCTTC
CASSADIVGYTF
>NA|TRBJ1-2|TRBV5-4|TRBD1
TGTGCCAGCAGCCCGGACAGGAACTATGGCTACACCTTC
CASSPDRNYGYTF
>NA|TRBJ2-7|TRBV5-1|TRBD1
TGCGCCAGCAGCTTGGGGCGGGACAGGGGCTACGAGCAGTACTTC
CASSLGRDRGYEQYF
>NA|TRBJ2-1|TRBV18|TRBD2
TGTGCCAGCTCACCACCGACTAGCGGGACTTTAGGGCAGTTCTTC
CASSPPTSGTLGQFF
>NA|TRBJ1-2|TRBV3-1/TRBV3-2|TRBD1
TGTGCCAGCAGCCGGACAGGGGGCTCGGGCTACACCTTC
CASSRTGGSGYTF
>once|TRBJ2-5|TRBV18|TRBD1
TGTGCCAGCTCCCAAAGGACAGGGAACCAAGAGACCCAGTACTTC
CASSQRTGNQETQYF